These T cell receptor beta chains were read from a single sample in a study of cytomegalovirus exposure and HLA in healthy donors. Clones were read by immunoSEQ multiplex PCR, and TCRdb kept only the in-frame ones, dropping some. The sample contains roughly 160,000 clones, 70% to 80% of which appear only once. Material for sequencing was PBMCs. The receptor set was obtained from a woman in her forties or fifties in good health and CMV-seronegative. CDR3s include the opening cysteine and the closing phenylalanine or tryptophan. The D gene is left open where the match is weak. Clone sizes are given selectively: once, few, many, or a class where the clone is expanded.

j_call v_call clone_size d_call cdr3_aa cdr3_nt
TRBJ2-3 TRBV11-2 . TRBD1 CASSLDTGGPDTQYF TGTGCCAGCAGCTTAGATACAGGGGGACCAGATACGCAGTATTTT
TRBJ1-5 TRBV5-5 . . CASSLGGQQSQHF TGTGCCAGCAGCTTAGGCGGCCAGCAGAGCCAGCATTTT
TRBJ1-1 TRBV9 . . CASSVTPMNTEAFF TGTGCCAGCAGCGTAACACCGATGAACACTGAAGCTTTCTTT
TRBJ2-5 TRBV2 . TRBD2 CASSPTSGGEETQYF TGTGCCAGCAGCCCGACTAGCGGGGGGGAAGAGACCCAGTACTTC
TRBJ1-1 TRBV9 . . CASSVQGNTEAFF TGTGCCAGCAGCGTACAGGGGAACACTGAAGCTTTCTTT
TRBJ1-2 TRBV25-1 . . CASSESETDYGYTF TGTGCCAGCAGTGAATCTGAGACAGACTATGGCTACACCTTC
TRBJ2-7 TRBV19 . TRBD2 CASSIGGSGGLSSYEQYF TGTGCCAGTAGTATAGGAGGTAGCGGGGGCCTGAGCTCCTACGAGCAGTACTTC
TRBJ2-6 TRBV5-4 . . CASSFGGGAGANVLTF TGTGCCAGCAGCTTCGGTGGAGGGGCTGGGGCCAACGTCCTGACTTTC
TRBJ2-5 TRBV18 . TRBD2 CASSPRRLAGVGQETQYF TGTGCCAGCTCACCACGGAGACTAGCGGGAGTAGGGCAAGAGACCCAGTACTTC
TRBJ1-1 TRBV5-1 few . CASSPRDTRSQAFF TGCGCCAGCAGCCCGAGGGATACGAGGTCTCAAGCTTTCTTT
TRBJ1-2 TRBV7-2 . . CASSLVRENYGYTF TGTGCCAGCAGCTTGGTGAGGGAAAACTATGGCTACACCTTC
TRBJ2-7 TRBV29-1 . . CSVRRTSYEQYF TGCAGCGTTCGAAGAACCTCCTACGAGCAGTACTTC
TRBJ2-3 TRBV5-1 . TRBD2 CASRSFREGTDTQYF TGCGCCAGCAGATCCTTTCGGGAGGGGACAGATACGCAGTATTTT
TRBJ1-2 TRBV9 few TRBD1 CASSSRQGSYYGYTF TGTGCCAGCAGCTCCAGACAGGGCTCTTACTATGGCTACACCTTC
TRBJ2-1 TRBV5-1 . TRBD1 CASSLTYRGYEQFF TGCGCCAGCAGCTTAACTTACAGGGGGTATGAGCAGTTCTTC
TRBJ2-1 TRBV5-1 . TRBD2 CASSLGVAGGFYNEQFF TGCGCCAGCAGCTTGGGAGTAGCGGGGGGCTTCTACAATGAGCAGTTCTTC
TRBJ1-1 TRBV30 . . CAWREGVYEEAFF TGTGCCTGGAGAGAGGGGGTTTACGAGGAAGCTTTCTTT
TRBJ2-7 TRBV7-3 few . CASSLRGQRNEQYF TGTGCCAGCAGCTTAAGGGGGCAAAGGAACGAGCAGTACTTC
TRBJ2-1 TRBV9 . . CASSVGSRNNEQFF TGTGCCAGCAGCGTAGGTAGCCGTAACAATGAGCAGTTCTTC
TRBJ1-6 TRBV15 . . CATSRGAPANSPLHF TGTGCCACCAGCAGAGGGGCCCCTGCTAATTCACCCCTCCACTTT
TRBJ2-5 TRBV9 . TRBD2 CASSVDATSGGDPQETQYF TGTGCCAGCAGCGTAGATGCGACTAGCGGGGGGGATCCCCAAGAGACCCAGTACTTC
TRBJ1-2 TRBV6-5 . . CASSYSGGYRDYGYTF TGTGCCAGCAGTTACTCGGGGGGTTATAGGGACTATGGCTACACCTTC
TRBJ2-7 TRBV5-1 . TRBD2 CASSSRTGGADEQYF TGCGCCAGCAGCTCCCGAACGGGAGGGGCCGACGAGCAGTACTTC
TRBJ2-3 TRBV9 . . CASSVGLGAGTDTQYF TGTGCCAGCAGCGTAGGTCTGGGGGCGGGCACAGATACGCAGTATTTT
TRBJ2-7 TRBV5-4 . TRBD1 CASSPVGQGVYEQYF TGTGCCAGCAGCCCGGTTGGACAGGGAGTCTACGAGCAGTACTTC
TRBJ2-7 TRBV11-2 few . CASSLGHEQYF TGTGCCAGCAGCTTAGGGCACGAGCAGTACTTC
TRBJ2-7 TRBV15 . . CATSRVFTGSYEQYF TGTGCCACCAGCAGAGTGTTCACAGGATCCTACGAGCAGTACTTC
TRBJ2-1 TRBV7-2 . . CASSLWAVSEQFF TGTGCCAGCAGCTTATGGGCCGTGAGTGAGCAGTTCTTC
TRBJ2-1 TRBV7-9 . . CASSFEAGRGFF TGTGCCAGCAGCTTTGAGGCGGGCCGAGGGTTCTTC
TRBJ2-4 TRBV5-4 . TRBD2 CASSSSGSSGIQYF TGTGCCAGCAGCTCGAGCGGGAGTTCCGGCATTCAGTACTTC
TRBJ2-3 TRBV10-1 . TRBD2 CASSEHGGGTDTQYF TGCGCCAGCAGTGAGCATGGCGGGGGAACAGATACGCAGTATTTT
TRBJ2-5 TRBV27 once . CASSFRSTGPGQETQYF TGTGCCAGCAGCTTTCGGTCGACCGGGCCGGGACAAGAGACCCAGTACTTC
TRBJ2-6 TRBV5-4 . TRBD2 CASSPTSGASGANVLTF TGTGCCAGCAGCCCTACTAGCGGGGCCTCTGGGGCCAACGTCCTGACTTTC
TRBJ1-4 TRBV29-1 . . CSVEGGRAGYEKLFF TGCAGCGTTGAAGGGGGCCGTGCGGGATATGAAAAACTGTTTTTT
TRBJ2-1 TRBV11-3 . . CASSLDGLAEGVTYNEQFF TGTGCCAGCAGCTTAGACGGGCTAGCGGAGGGGGTCACCTACAATGAGCAGTTCTTC
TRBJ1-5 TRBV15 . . CATSRGSGNQPQHF TGTGCCACCAGCAGAGGTAGCGGTAATCAGCCCCAGCATTTT
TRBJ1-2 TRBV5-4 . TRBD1 CASSLGFGTGGVNYGYTF TGTGCCAGCAGCTTGGGATTCGGGACAGGGGGTGTTAACTATGGCTACACCTTC
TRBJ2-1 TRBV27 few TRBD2 CASRESGRAYNEQFF TGTGCCAGCAGGGAGAGCGGGAGGGCCTACAATGAGCAGTTCTTC
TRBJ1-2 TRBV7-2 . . CASSLVVNYGYTF TGTGCCAGCAGCTTAGTAGTTAACTATGGCTACACCTTC
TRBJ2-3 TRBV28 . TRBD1 CASNGQGASDTQYF TGTGCCAGCAACGGACAGGGGGCCTCAGATACGCAGTATTTT
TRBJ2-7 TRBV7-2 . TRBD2 CASRVAGDYEQYF TGTGCCAGCAGGGTAGCGGGGGACTACGAGCAGTACTTC
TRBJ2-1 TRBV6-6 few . CASSYSGPGEQFF TGTGCCAGCAGTTACAGCGGTCCCGGGGAGCAGTTCTTC
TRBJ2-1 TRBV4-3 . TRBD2 CASSTTERGVGNEQFF TGCGCCAGCAGTACCACTGAGCGGGGGGTCGGCAATGAGCAGTTCTTC
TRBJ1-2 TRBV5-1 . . CASSFKPRTPRNYGYTF TGCGCCAGCAGCTTCAAACCGAGGACACCTCGGAACTATGGCTACACCTTC
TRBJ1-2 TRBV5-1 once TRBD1 CASRPRQGLNYGYTF TGCGCCAGCAGGCCCAGACAGGGTTTAAACTATGGCTACACCTTC
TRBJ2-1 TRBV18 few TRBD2 CASSDSSGGAHNEQFF TGTGCCAGCTCAGATTCTAGCGGGGGGGCCCACAATGAGCAGTTCTTC
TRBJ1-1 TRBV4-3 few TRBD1 CASRGGMNTEAFF TGCGCCAGCAGAGGGGGCATGAACACTGAAGCTTTCTTT
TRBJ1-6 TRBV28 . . CASNLEGSGFNSPLHF TGTGCCAGCAACCTGGAGGGATCTGGTTTTAATTCACCCCTCCACTTT
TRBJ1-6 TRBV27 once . CASSPYREAHNSPLHF TGTGCCAGCAGTCCCTACAGGGAAGCTCATAATTCACCCCTCCACTTT
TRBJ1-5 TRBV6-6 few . CASSSDLGNQPQHF TGTGCCAGCAGCTCAGACTTAGGCAATCAGCCCCAGCATTTT
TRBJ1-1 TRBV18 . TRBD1 CASSLDRAEAFF TGTGCCAGCTCCCTCGACAGGGCCGAAGCTTTCTTT
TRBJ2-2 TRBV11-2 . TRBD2 CASSPRRSGGASGELFF TGTGCCAGCAGCCCCCGGAGGAGCGGGGGGGCGTCCGGGGAGCTGTTTTTT
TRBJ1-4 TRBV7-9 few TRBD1 CASSRADRAREKLFF TGTGCCAGCAGCCGAGCGGACAGGGCCAGGGAAAAACTGTTTTTT
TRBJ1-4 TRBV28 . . CASSPGALANEKLFF TGTGCCAGCAGTCCAGGGGCTTTAGCTAATGAAAAACTGTTTTTT
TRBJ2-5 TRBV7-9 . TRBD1 CASSLERRQGREGWTQYF TGTGCCAGCAGCTTAGAACGACGACAGGGCCGGGAAGGATGGACCCAGTACTTC